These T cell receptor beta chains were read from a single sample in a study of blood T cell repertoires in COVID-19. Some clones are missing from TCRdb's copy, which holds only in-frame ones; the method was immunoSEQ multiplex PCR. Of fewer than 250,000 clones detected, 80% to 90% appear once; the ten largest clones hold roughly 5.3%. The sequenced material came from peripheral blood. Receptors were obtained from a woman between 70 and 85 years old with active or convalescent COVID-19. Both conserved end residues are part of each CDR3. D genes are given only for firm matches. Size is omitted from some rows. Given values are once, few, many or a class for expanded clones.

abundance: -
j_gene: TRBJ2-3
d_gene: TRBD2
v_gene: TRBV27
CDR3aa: CASSSPGGLGTDTQYF
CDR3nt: TGTGCCAGCAGTTCCCCGGGGGGGCTAGGCACAGATACGCAGTATTTT

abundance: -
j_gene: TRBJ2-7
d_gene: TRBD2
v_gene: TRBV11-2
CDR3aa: CASSVLGGGKLPSYEQYF
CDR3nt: TGTGCCAGCAGCGTCCTCGGGGGGGGGAAACTACCATCCTACGAGCAGTACTTC

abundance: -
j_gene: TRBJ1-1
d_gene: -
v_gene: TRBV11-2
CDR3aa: CASSLTGGLNTEAFF
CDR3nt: TGTGCCAGCAGCTTGACCGGGGGGCTGAACACTGAAGCTTTCTTT

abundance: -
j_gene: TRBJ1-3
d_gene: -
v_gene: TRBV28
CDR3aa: CASSSQGSPTSGNTIYF
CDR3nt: TGTGCCAGCAGTTCTCAGGGTTCCCCAACCTCTGGAAACACCATATATTTT

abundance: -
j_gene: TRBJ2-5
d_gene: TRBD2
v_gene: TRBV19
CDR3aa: CASSRGGAGVRETQYF
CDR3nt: TGTGCCAGTAGTAGGGGAGGAGCGGGAGTTCGAGAGACCCAGTACTTC

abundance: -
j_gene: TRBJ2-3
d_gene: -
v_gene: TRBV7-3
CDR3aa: CASSLNPQGSTDTQYF
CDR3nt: TGTGCCAGCAGCTTAAACCCGCAGGGTTCCACAGATACGCAGTATTTT

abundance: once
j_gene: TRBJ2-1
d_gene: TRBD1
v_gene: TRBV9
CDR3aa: CASTGRTGAYNEQFF
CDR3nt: TGTGCCAGCACTGGTCGGACAGGGGCCTACAATGAGCAGTTCTTC

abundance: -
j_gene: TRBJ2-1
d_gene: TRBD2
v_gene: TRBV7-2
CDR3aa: CASSLRPSGSSYNEQFF
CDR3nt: TGTGCCAGCAGCTTAAGGCCTAGCGGCAGCTCCTACAATGAGCAGTTCTTC

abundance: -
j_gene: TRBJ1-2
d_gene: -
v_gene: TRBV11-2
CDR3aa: CASRRTGSVDGYTF
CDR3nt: TGTGCCAGCAGAAGAACGGGGTCGGTAGATGGCTACACCTTC

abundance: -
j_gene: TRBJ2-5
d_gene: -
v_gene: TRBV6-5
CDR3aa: CASYRGGPQETQYF
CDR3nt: TGTGCCAGCTACCGGGGAGGACCTCAAGAGACCCAGTACTTC

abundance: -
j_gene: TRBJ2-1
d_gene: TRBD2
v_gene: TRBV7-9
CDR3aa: CASSFGLAGGGVNEQFF
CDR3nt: TGTGCCAGCAGCTTTGGACTAGCGGGTGGCGGGGTCAATGAGCAGTTCTTC

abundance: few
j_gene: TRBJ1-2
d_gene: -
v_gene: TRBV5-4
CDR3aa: CASSPRGGTGGYTF
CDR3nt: TGTGCCAGCAGCCCGCGGGGGGGGACTGGAGGCTACACCTTC

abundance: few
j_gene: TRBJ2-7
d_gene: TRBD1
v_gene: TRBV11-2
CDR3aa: CASSHGQAYEQYF
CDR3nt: TGTGCCAGCAGCCACGGACAGGCCTACGAGCAGTACTTC

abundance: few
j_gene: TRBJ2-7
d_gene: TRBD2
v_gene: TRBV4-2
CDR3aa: CASSMVWAGEPYEQYF
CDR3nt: TGTGCCAGCTCTATGGTCTGGGCGGGAGAACCATACGAGCAGTACTTC

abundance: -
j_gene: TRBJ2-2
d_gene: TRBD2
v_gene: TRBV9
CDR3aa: CASRGTSGPGELFF
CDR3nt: TGTGCCAGCAGGGGGACTAGCGGGCCCGGGGAGCTGTTTTTT